The 14 T cell receptor beta chains below were found in one sample sequenced in a study of T-cell reconstitution after alpha-beta-depleted transplantation in children. Unique molecular identifiers were incorporated during preparation of the TCRbeta library. TCRdb ran MiXCR on the PCR reads and lists one entry per CDR3 protein. The top ten hold 2% to 2.5% of the sample, which has around 370,000 distinct CDR3 sequences, 10% seen once. The sample was PBMCs from the stem cell graft donor, taken from the stem cell graft. The receptors were sampled from a human donor who donated a stem cell graft to a child with acute lymphoblastic leukemia.

This clonotype was detected only a few times. V and J are TRBV4-1 and TRBJ2-1, with 16 bases fitting TRBD2. CDR3 length: 16 residues. CDR1 MGHRA and CDR2 YSYEKL come from the germline V gene. V lost 3 bases to trimming and J lost 13 bases; unmatched junction nucleotides: 9. In DNA, the CDR3 is TGCGCCAGCAGCCATGATTCCGGGACTAGCGGGAGGGGACAGTTCTTC. Translation gives CASSHDSGTSGRGQFF.

The V gene is TRBV5-5, the J gene TRBJ2-2, with 7 positions matching TRBD2. Germline V lookup: CDR1 SGHKS, CDR2 YYEKEE (reference sequence). The CDR3 extends over 16 amino acids. Trimming removed 4 bases from V and 4 bases from J; junction bases left unmatched: 10. The CDR3 here is CASSIRSGGGTGELFF. CDR3 bases: TGTGCCAGCAGCATCCGGTCGGGGGGTGGCACCGGGGAGCTGTTTTTT.

The chain employs TRBV20-1 and TRBJ2-2, with 7 positions matching TRBD2. Germline values: CDR1 DFQATT, CDR2 SNEGSKA (reference sequence). V shed 0 bases, J shed 0 bases, and the junction held 10 bases outside the gene matches. The CDR3 is 18 amino acids. Written as DNA, the CDR3 is TGCAGTGCTAGAGATATCAAGCGGGGCAACGCGAACACCGGGGAGCTGTTTTTT. As protein: CSARDIKRGNANTGELFF.

In this sample, this clonotype turned up a few times. J is TRBJ2-5 and V is TRBV2; 8 nucleotides match TRBD2. V shed 6 bases, J shed 1 base, and the junction held 4 bases outside the gene matches. The CDR3 length is 14 residues. Germline V gives CDR1 SNHLY, CDR2 FYNNEI. CDR3 coding DNA: TGTGCCAGCAGGGATACTAGCGGCCAAGAGACCCAGTACTTC. Encoded protein: CASRDTSGQETQYF.

The table lists this clonotype with a few counts. V is TRBV7-8 and J is TRBJ2-1; D remains ambiguous. The CDR3 is 17 residues long. Germline V gives CDR1 SGHVS, CDR2 FQNEAQ. Trimming shortened V by 9 bases and J by 3 bases, and 24 bases separated the two germline ends. The CDR3 region is CASTSPLDWKNYNEQFF. The CDR3 DNA reads as TGTGCCAGTACTTCACCCTTAGACTGGAAAAACTACAATGAGCAGTTCTTC. Together with reference TRBV7-8 and TRBJ2-1, the CDR3 gives the full variable domain: GAGVSQSPRYKVAKRGQDVALRCDPISGHVSLFWYQQALGQGPEFLTYFQNEAQLDKSGLPSDRFFAERPEGSVSTLKIQRTQQEDSAVYLCASTSPLDWKNYNEQFFGPGTRLTVL.

This clonotype occurred a few times. The chain has TRBV29-1 and TRBJ2-2, with no clear D. Trimming took off 0 bases at V and 8 bases at J, with 4 bases between the two ends. The CDR3 has 11 amino acids. Germline lookup yields CDR1 SQVTM and CDR2 ANQGSEA. In DNA, the CDR3 is TGCAGCGTTGAAGAGGGAGGGGAGCTGTTTTTT. Translation: CSVEEGGELFF.

This clonotype was counted only a few times. The V gene is TRBV4-1, the J gene TRBJ1-1, with D unresolved. Trimming removed 3 bases from V and 0 bases from J, with 8 bases in between. This CDR3 is built from 14 residues. Germline V gene lookup returns CDR1 MGHRA and CDR2 YSYEKL. The CDR3: CASSHDGLNTEAFF. In DNA, the CDR3 is TGCGCCAGCAGCCACGATGGCCTGAACACTGAAGCTTTCTTT.

This chain's CDR3 is CASSLGQGDRAHQETQYF. CDR3 bases: TGCGCCAGCAGCCTCGGACAGGGGGACCGCGCCCACCAAGAGACCCAGTACTTC. The chain links TRBV5-1 to TRBJ2-5, with 10 nucleotides matching TRBD1. CDR1 SGHRS and CDR2 YFSETQ come from the germline V gene. The CDR3 covers 18 residues. The ends lost 4 bases at V and 0 bases at J; junction bases unmatched: 12. Complete variable domain (other parts from reference TRBV5-1 and TRBJ2-5): KAGVTQTPRYLIKTRGQQVTLSCSPISGHRSVSWYQQTPGQGLQFLFEYFSETQRNKGNFPGRFSGRQFSNSRSEMNVSTLELGDSALYLCASSLGQGDRAHQETQYFGPGTRLLVL.

V is TRBV7-9 and J is TRBJ1-2; TRBD1 matches at 7 bases. Trimming took 1 base from V and 3 from J; bases not matched to a gene: 8. Germline CDR1 is SEHNR and CDR2 is FQNEAQ (reference sequence). The CDR3 consists of 16 residues. In nucleotides, the CDR3 is TGTGCCAGCAGCTTAGGAGGACAGGAATCTGACTATGGCTACACCTTC. It yields the protein CASSLGGQESDYGYTF.

The gene calls are TRBV6-2 or TRBV6-3 and TRBJ2-7, with 7 bases fitting TRBD1. The V gene's germline CDR1 is MNHEY and CDR2 SVGEGT. With 5 bases clipped from V and 2 bases from J, the junction kept 9 bases outside the gene matches. The CDR3 spans 15 residues. CDR3 residues: CASSAGDSSTYEQYF. Here the CDR3 DNA reads TGTGCCAGCAGTGCCGGGGACAGTTCGACCTACGAGCAGTACTTC.

V usage is TRBV2 and J usage is TRBJ2-7; perhaps TRBD2 as D (7 bases). Germline CDR1 is SNHLY and CDR2 is FYNNEI. V dropped 2 bases and J dropped 5 bases, with 10 bases sitting between them. The CDR3 is 13 amino acids. CDR3 sequence reads: CASSESGGNEQYF. The CDR3 DNA follows: TGTGCCAGCAGTGAATCGGGGGGCAACGAGCAGTACTTC.

The rearrangement uses TRBV28 and TRBJ2-7, with D perhaps matching TRBD1 or TRBD2 (6 bases each). Trimming cost V 3 bases and J 1 base, with 19 bases left between them. CDR3 length: 17 amino acids. In germline, CDR1 is MDHEN, CDR2 SYDVKM. CDR3 amino acids: CASSFEVGGPLSYEQYF. CDR3 DNA: TGTGCCAGCAGTTTTGAGGTGGGGGGCCCCCTTTCCTACGAGCAGTACTTC.

This chain uses TRBV10-3 with TRBJ1-1; D remains unclear. Trimming removed 0 bases from V and 1 base from J, with 9 bases in between. The length of the CDR3 is 15 residues. Germline V lookup: CDR1 ENHRY, CDR2 SYGVKD. The CDR3 loop reads CAISESTVRNTEAFF. The CDR3 bases are TGTGCCATCAGTGAGTCGACGGTCAGGAACACTGAAGCTTTCTTT.

This clonotype appeared a few times. This sequence joins TRBV9 and TRBJ2-1, with 7 nucleotides matching TRBD1. Trimming at V came to 3 bases and at J to 0 bases, leaving 3 bases not matched to a gene. Germline V CDR1 and CDR2: SGDLS, YYNGEE. The CDR3 consists of 15 residues. The CDR3: CASSGRDSSYNEQFF. CDR3 DNA: TGTGCCAGCAGCGGCCGGGACAGCTCCTACAATGAGCAGTTCTTC.